The present T cell receptor (beta chain) was sequenced within a study of blood T cell repertoires in COVID-19 (TCRdb year 2020). Background on the whole study: Samples covering the acute and convalescent phases of COVID-19 were provided by collaborators in the United States, Italy and Spain. The material from the prospective study consisted of cDNA or gDNA derived from T cells, B-cell-depleted T cells, or PBMCs. Subjects who had been exposed to COVID-19, were actively infected with it, or had recovered from it provided the deeply sampled blood TCRbeta repertoires that made up the dataset. The repertoires were made available in a free public database intended to serve as a resource for research on the immune response to SARS-CoV-2. Samples were obtained from the ongoing ImmuneRACE study (first 160 participants) and from roughly 1,300 subjects provided by 6 global collaborators. A de-identified subject ID, COVID-19 status, age in years and sex were almost always included in the sample metadata. Where available, HLA class I and class II types were obtained from metadata supplied by the sample provider rather than from assay-based typing. Points the paper makes about the study in general: Clinical and demographic metadata were provided uncurated, with the amount varying by source and participant.

Regarding this clone: It has no known antigen specificity. Base quality data are lacking; no much larger clone is found one base away.

The CDR3 goes from the cysteine to the phenylalanine over 13 residues. The DNA shown is the 39-base CDR3, in frame from base 1. The CDR1 and CDR2 encoded by the germline V gene are SQVTM and ANQGSEA. At the junction V is shortened by 5 bases and J by 5 bases; bases outside the gene matches: 8. TCRbeta CDR3 regions were amplified from genomic DNA using the immunoSEQ Assay, a bias-controlled multiplex PCR. The original pipeline was this. The number of nucleated cells in each sample was estimated from the amplification of reference gene primers within the assay. To quantify the absolute abundance of each unique TCRbeta CDR3 rearrangement, sequence reads were collapsed and filtered. For each sample, productive Simpson clonality was calculated by taking the square root of Simpson's diversity index across productive rearrangements. The source is immuneACCESS, and TCRdb retained only in-frame sequences with V and J called. Part of the clones is not carried over; for the studies checked, unresolved V genes explain less than half of this, and the remainder is unexplained. For V, J and clone size, that table is used; D and trimming come from the DNA. The sample includes tens of thousands of clones, with around 82% observed a single time. The ten most abundant clones make up over 15% of the sample.

Whole blood was collected in K2EDTA tubes by collaborating institutions according to the institutions' own protocols. Collaborator samples were shipped for TCRbeta analysis as frozen whole blood, isolated PBMCs, or DNA extracted from either sample type. The chain joins TRBV29-1 to TRBJ1-1, with 7 middle bases fitting TRBD1. Sequencing input: peripheral blood. This receptor was obtained from a woman aged 55-75 years with acute or convalescent COVID-19. DNA sequence: TGCAGCGTTACTACAGGGGTCGAAACTGAAGCTTTCTTT. Translated, it reads CSVTTGVETEAFF.